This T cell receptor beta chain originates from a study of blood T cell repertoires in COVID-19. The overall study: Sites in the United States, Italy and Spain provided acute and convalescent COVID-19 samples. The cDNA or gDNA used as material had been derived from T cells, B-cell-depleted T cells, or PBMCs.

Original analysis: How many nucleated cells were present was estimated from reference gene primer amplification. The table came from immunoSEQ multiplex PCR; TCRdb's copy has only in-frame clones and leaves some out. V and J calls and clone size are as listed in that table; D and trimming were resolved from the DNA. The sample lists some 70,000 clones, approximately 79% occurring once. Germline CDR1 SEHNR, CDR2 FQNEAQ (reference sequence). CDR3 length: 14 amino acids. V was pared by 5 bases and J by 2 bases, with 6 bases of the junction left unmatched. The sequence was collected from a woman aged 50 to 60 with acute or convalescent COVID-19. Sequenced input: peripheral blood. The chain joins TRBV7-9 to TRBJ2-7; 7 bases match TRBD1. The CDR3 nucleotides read TGTGCCAGCAGCCCCACAGACAGGGCCTACGAGCAGTACTTC. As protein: CASSPTDRAYEQYF.